This T cell receptor (beta chain) comes out of a study of OX40 agonist ivuxolimab in advanced cancers. General notes on the study: Ivuxolimab was an agonistic, fully human IgG2 monoclonal antibody directed against OX40 (CD134), a costimulatory receptor. Intravenous ivuxolimab was administered to patients every 2 weeks at six dose levels: 0.01, 0.1, 0.3, 1.5, 3 and 10 mg/kg. Of the roughly 51 patients in dose escalation, about 19 had hepatocellular carcinoma, some 15 had melanoma, 9 had renal cell carcinoma and 9 had head and neck cancer. In the dose-escalation cohort, roughly four fifths of patients were male, and the mean age was roughly 60 years, with a range of about 23 to 90. Patients were allowed to have had prior anti-PD-1, anti-PD-L1 or anti-CTLA-4 therapy, and roughly two fifths of the dose-escalation patients had been treated with checkpoint inhibitors. Partial responses were achieved by three dose-escalation patients, of whom one had hepatocellular carcinoma and two had cutaneous melanoma. The purpose of peripheral TCRbeta sequencing was to test whether ivuxolimab changed TCR sequence diversity and led to clonal T-cell expansion. The paper reports the monotherapy dose-escalation portion (N ≈ 52 patients) of the phase I ivuxolimab trial.

Patients with a history of autoimmune disease or receiving systemic immunosuppression were excluded from the trial. In every dose cohort, peripheral blood was drawn for TCR sequencing at baseline, cycle 4 day 1, and cycle 7 day 1. The samples were drawn from a first-in-human, open-label, multicenter phase I dose-escalation trial of ivuxolimab. Adults with locally advanced or metastatic melanoma, renal cell carcinoma, hepatocellular carcinoma or head and neck squamous cell carcinoma were enrolled in the trial. CD4+ and CD8+ T cells were sorted separately from peripheral blood before TCR sequencing. Summary of the overall study and its limitations: After ivuxolimab, CD8+ T cells had more expanded clones than CD4+ T cells on average. Partial responders in the 0.1-3.0 mg/kg groups had among the lowest normalized peripheral clonal expansion, especially among CD8+ T cells. The antigen specificity of the peripheral T cells that underwent clonal expansion was not determined. Low levels of normalized T-cell clonal expansion were also seen in some nonresponding patients. At doses from 0.1 to 3.0 mg/kg, clonal expansion was seen in both CD4+ and CD8+ blood T cells between baseline and week 6.

This clone was seen once. Its antigen is not yet known. Base qualities are not at hand, and no much larger clone is one base apart. For sequencing of the TCRbeta CDR3 region, genomic DNA was extracted from the sorted cells. TCRbeta CDR3 regions were sequenced using the immunoSEQ Assay. TCRdb took over this immuneACCESS table, retaining in-frame rearrangements with V and J assigned. Such tables are incomplete; in checked studies, under half of the missing clones stem from an unresolved V gene, and the remainder is unexplained. In this sample the table shows around 35,000 clones, about 76% of which occur a single time. The top ten constitute approximately 1.4% of the sample. The source of this sequence is an adult with an advanced solid tumor such as melanoma, head and neck, liver or kidney cancer. The sample here was CD4+ or CD8+ T cells sorted from blood, taken in a trial of the OX40 agonist ivuxolimab.

The CDR3 protein sequence reads: CASSQRSRSTYEQYF. The DNA sequence reads TGTGCCAGCAGCCAAAGGTCAAGATCAACCTACGAGCAGTACTTC. In this chain, TRBV7-9 is recombined with TRBJ2-7; too little of a D gene remains to name it. The trim is 5 bases for V and 2 bases for J, with a gap of 16 bases between the germline ends. Reading the germline V gene (reference sequence) gives CDR1 SEHNR and CDR2 FQNEAQ. The CDR3 spans 15 residues, from the cysteine through the phenylalanine. Only CDR3 DNA remains: 45 bases, in frame from the first base.